A selection of T cell receptor beta chains follows, all from one sample in a study of identical twins. TCRdb used MiXCR to reprocess the 5' RACE reads, holding one entry per CDR3 protein. The profile shows roughly 1,500,000 distinct CDR3 sequences, less than 35% of them singletons. Sequenced sample: cord blood. The receptors come from a newborn girl in good health. Each CDR3 is given with its conserved first and last residue. D genes are given only for firm matches. Clone size, where shown, is once, few, many, or a class for clones that have expanded.

TRBV2,TRBJ1-2,NA,12,NA,TGTGCCACGGCCCGGCGGGATGCACGCTACACCTTC,CATARRDARYTF
TRBV6-5,TRBJ1-5,TRBD1,14,NA,TGTGCCAGCAGTTACCTACAGGGGTGGCAGCCCCAGCATTTT,CASSYLQGWQPQHF
TRBV5-1,TRBJ1-2,NA,13,NA,TGCGCCAGCAGCGGAACCAGGGTCCATGGCTACACCTTC,CASSGTRVHGYTF
TRBV6-5,TRBJ2-7,TRBD1,13,many,TGTGCCAGCAGGGGACAGGGCCCCTACGAGCAGTACTTC,CASRGQGPYEQYF
TRBV7-9,TRBJ2-3,NA,15,few,TGTGCCAGCAGCTTAGCGGAGGTACTCACAGATACGCAGTATTTT,CASSLAEVLTDTQYF
TRBV10-3,TRBJ2-5,TRBD2,15,NA,TGTGCCATCAGGGGAGCTAGCGGGGGCGGAGAGACCCAGTACTTC,CAIRGASGGGETQYF
TRBV20-1,TRBJ2-7,TRBD2,14,few,TGCAGTGCTAGAGATCCGACTCTAGCGGGGGATCAGTACTTC,CSARDPTLAGDQYF
TRBV5-1,TRBJ2-3,TRBD2,15,NA,TGCGCCAGCGCGACTAGCGGGGGACTCGGAGATACGCAGTATTTT,CASATSGGLGDTQYF
TRBV4-1,TRBJ2-3,NA,16,few,TGTGCCAGCAGCCAAGTAGCCGGGACTAGCACAGATACGCAGTATTTT,CASSQVAGTSTDTQYF
TRBV6-5,TRBJ2-7,NA,15,NA,TGTGCCAACAGTTACTCGAACCCAGGGGCCTACGAGCAGTACTTC,CANSYSNPGAYEQYF
TRBV7-2,TRBJ1-2,NA,13,NA,TGTGCCAGCAGCTTATCCCCCTCCCCTGGCGACACCTTC,CASSLSPSPGDTF
TRBV20-1,TRBJ1-3,TRBD1,15,NA,TGCAGTGCTACCCCGACAGGGGCCTCTGGAAACACCATATATTTT,CSATPTGASGNTIYF
TRBV29-1,TRBJ2-5,NA,11,NA,TGCAGCGTCGGCCGGTCCAGTGAGCAGTACTTC,CSVGRSSEQYF
TRBV3-1,TRBJ1-6,TRBD1,16,NA,TGTGCCAGCAGCACTAGGACAGGGAGCCATAATTCACCCCTCCACTTT,CASSTRTGSHNSPLHF